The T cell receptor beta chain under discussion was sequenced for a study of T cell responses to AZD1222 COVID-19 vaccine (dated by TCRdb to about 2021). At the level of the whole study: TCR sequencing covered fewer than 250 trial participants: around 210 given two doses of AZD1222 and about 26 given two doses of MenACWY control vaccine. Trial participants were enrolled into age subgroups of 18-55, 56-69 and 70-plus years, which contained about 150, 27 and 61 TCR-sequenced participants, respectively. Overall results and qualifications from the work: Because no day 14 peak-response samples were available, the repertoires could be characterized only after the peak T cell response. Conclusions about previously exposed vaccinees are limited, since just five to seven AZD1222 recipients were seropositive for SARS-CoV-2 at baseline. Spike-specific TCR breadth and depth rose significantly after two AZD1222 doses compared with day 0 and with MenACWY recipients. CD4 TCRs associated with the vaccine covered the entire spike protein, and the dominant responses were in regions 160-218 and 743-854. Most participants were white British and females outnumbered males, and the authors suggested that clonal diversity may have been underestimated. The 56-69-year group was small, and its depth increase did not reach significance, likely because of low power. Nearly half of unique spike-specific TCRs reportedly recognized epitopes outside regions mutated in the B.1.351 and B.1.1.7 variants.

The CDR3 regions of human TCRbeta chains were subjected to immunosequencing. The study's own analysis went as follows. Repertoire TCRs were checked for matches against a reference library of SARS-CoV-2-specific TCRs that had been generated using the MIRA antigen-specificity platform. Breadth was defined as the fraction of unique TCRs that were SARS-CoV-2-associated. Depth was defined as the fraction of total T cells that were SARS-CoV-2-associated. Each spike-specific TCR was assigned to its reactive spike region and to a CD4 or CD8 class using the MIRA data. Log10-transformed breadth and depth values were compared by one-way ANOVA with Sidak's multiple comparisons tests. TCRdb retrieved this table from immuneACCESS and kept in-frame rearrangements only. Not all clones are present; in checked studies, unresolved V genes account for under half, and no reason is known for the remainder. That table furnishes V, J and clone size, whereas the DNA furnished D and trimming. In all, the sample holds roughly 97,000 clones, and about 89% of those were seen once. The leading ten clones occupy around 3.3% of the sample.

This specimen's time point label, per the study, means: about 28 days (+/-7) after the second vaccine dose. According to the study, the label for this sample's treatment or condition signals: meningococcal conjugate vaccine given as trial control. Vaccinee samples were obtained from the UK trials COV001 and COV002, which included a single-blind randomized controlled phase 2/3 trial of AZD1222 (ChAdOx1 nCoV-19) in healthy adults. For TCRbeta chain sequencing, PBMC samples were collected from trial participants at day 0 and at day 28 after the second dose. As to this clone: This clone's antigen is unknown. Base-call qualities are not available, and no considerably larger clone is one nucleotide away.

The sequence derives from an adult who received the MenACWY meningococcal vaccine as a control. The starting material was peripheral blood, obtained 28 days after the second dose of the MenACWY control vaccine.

Here is the DNA: TGTGCCAGCAGCTTTGTCAGGCTGGGGGGCCATCCCGAGCAGTACTTC. Translated, this is CASSFVRLGGHPEQYF. The chain employs TRBV7-2 and TRBJ2-7; the D assignment is uncertain and may be TRBD1 or TRBD2, with 6 bases supporting each. From the cysteine through the phenylalanine, the CDR3 covers 16 amino acids. CDR3 DNA only is kept here, 48 bases in frame from base 1. Based on the germline V gene, the CDR1 and CDR2 sequences are SGHTA and FQGNSA. V lost 3 bases and J lost 6 bases; the stretch between them is 21 bases long.